This T cell receptor beta chain was obtained from a study of T cell repertoires in cytomegalovirus infection. Study-wide results and limits: HLA-C-restricted CMV clonotypes gave the most frequent clonotype in two of eight donors.

This clonotype was counted at least ten times. Antigen specificity is unknown. Germline loops: CDR1 SGHVS, CDR2 FQNEAQ. Trimming took 10 bases from V and 3 from J, leaving 19 bases between them. The CDR3 sequence is 14 residues long. One entry per CDR3 protein, called by TCRdb with MiXCR from the reads. The sample has 250,000 or so distinct CDR3 sequences, approximately 8.3% seen once. The sequenced sample was PBMCs. This rearrangement joins TRBV7-8 to TRBJ2-7, with D perhaps matching TRBD1 (6 bases). The sequence derives from a human donor in good health (CMV status not recorded). Some clones in this sample may be carry-over from other donors' samples. The chain's CDR3 is CATGKVAGVYEQYF. DNA for the CDR3: TGTGCCACGGGAAAGGTGGCAGGGGTCTACGAGCAGTACTTC.